Described below is a single TCR beta chain sequence and its context. The antigen is unknown. This record belongs to a study of cytomegalovirus exposure and HLA in healthy donors. Points from the study as a whole: Later analysis showed TCR association rates varying by HLA locus, highest for DRB1 and lowest for HLA-C.

Trimming stripped 1 base from V and 4 bases from J, with 8 bases between. CDR3 length: 13 amino acids. Germline V gene data show CDR1 as KGHSH and CDR2 as LQKENI. It was with 60 Vbeta and 13 Jbeta primers that the PCR ran. Using immunoSEQ multiplex PCR, the repertoire was profiled, and TCRdb retains in-frame clones only, with some absent. Among around 240,000 clones listed, roughly 87% were seen once. This clonotype was obtained from a woman in her 40s in good health and CMV-seropositive. What was sequenced was PBMCs. The chain combines TRBV18 with TRBJ2-7, with D possibly being TRBD1 (5 bases). CDR3 sequence: CASSPQQEYEQYF. The CDR3 DNA sequence: TGTGCCAGCTCACCACAACAGGAGTACGAGCAGTACTTC.